One sample yielded the 29 T cell receptor beta chains listed below, sequenced in a study of monozygotic twins with inflammatory bowel disease. TCRdb reprocessed the 5' RACE reads and keeps a single row for each CDR3 protein, giving no DNA. The record lists 90,000 to 110,000 distinct CDR3 sequences, of which the ten most abundant hold 9.5% to 15%. The sample taken for sequencing was blood. The receptors shown here come from a human donor with ulcerative colitis or Crohn's disease, or a healthy co-twin of an affected twin (not recorded which).

The rearrangement joins TRBV7-9 to TRBJ1-5; TCRdb calls TRBD1, which cannot be checked without DNA. The CDR3 has 15 amino acids. Germline V gene sequence: CDR1 SEHNR, CDR2 FQNEAQ (reference sequence). CDR3 in amino acids: CASSPTGPGNQPQHF. The full variable domain, completed using reference TRBV7-9 and TRBJ1-5, is DTGVSQNPRHKITKRGQNVTFRCDPISEHNRLYWYRQTLGQGPEFLTYFQNEAQLEKSRLLSDRFSAERPKGSFSTLEIQRTEQGDSAMYLCASSPTGPGNQPQHFGDGTRLSIL.

This sequence joins TRBV10-3 and TRBJ2-7; without DNA, the TCRdb call of TRBD1 cannot be checked. Germline lookup yields CDR1 ENHRY and CDR2 SYGVKD. This CDR3 has 14 residues. The CDR3 reads CATQYNAQGYEQYF.

The chain employs TRBV12-3 or TRBV12-4 and TRBJ2-7; TCRdb names TRBD2, which stays unverified in the absence of DNA. The CDR3 covers 14 residues. CDR3 residues: CASSRLGGPYEQYF.

The chain uses TRBV7-9 and TRBJ2-7. CDR1 and CDR2 from the germline V gene are SEHNR and FQNEAQ (reference sequence). CDR3 size: 14 residues. CDR3 protein: CASSPLRWAYEQYF.

The rearrangement joins TRBV11-2 to TRBJ1-2; TCRdb lists TRBD1, though no DNA is available to test this call. Germline CDR1 and CDR2: SGHAT and FQNNGV. The CDR3 is 14 amino acids. This CDR3 reads CASSLQGHGYGYTF.

V gene TRBV7-7 combines with J gene TRBJ2-5; lacking DNA, the TRBD1 call made by TCRdb goes unchecked. This CDR3 has 14 residues. CDR1 and CDR2 (germline): SSHAT, FNYEAQ (reference sequence). The CDR3 sequence is CASSQTGPQETQYF.

The chain links TRBV3-1 to TRBJ1-5; TCRdb gives TRBD1 as the D gene, but with no DNA this cannot be confirmed. The CDR3 runs to 16 residues. The germline V gene has CDR1 LGHDT and CDR2 YNNKEL (reference sequence). Here the CDR3 reads CASSQGGPAEVQPQHF.

The chain employs TRBV27 and TRBJ1-5; the D call from TCRdb, TRBD1, cannot be confirmed without DNA. Germline V lookup: CDR1 MNHEY, CDR2 SMNVEV (reference sequence). The CDR3 loop spans 16 amino acids. CDR3 amino acids: CASSFTGGAWAQPQHF.

The CDR3 spells CASRGQGNHNEQFF. V gene TRBV2 combines with J gene TRBJ2-1; TCRdb's D gene call, TRBD1, goes unchecked for lack of DNA. The CDR3 has 14 residues. CDR1 SNHLY and CDR2 FYNNEI come from the germline V gene.

This chain's CDR3 is CASSEALEGVAEAFF. The V gene is TRBV2, the J gene TRBJ1-1; no DNA is available, so the TRBD1 call from TCRdb remains unchecked. CDR3 length: 15 residues. The germline CDR1 and CDR2 sequences are SNHLY and FYNNEI.

The gene calls are TRBV24-1 and TRBJ1-5; TCRdb lists TRBD1, though no DNA is available to test this call. The CDR3 totals 18 residues. In germline, CDR1 is KGHDR, CDR2 SFDVKD. The CDR3: CATSAHSLTSGGNQPQHF.

The gene calls are TRBV7-2 and TRBJ2-3. Looked up from germline, CDR1 is SGHTA and CDR2 is FQGNSA. The CDR3 totals 14 residues. The CDR3 here is CASSFGPLTDTQYF.

The rearrangement joins TRBV4-2 to TRBJ2-3; TCRdb gives TRBD2 as the D gene, but with no DNA this cannot be confirmed. Germline V gene data show CDR1 as LGHNA and CDR2 as YNFKEQ. The CDR3 has 18 amino acids. CDR3 amino acids: CASSHIAGEGFGTDTQYF.

The chain links TRBV5-1 to TRBJ2-7; TCRdb gives TRBD1 as the D gene, but with no DNA this cannot be confirmed. Germline CDR1 and CDR2: SGHRS and YFSETQ. The CDR3 extends over 17 amino acids. The CDR3 region is CASSLSGETVSGYEQYF. The variable domain in full, completed from reference TRBV5-1 and TRBJ2-7, reads KAGVTQTPRYLIKTRGQQVTLSCSPISGHRSVSWYQQTPGQGLQFLFEYFSETQRNKGNFPGRFSGRQFSNSRSEMNVSTLELGDSALYLCASSLSGETVSGYEQYFGPGTRLTVT.

The chain combines TRBV20-1 with TRBJ1-2; TCRdb picks TRBD1, but there is no DNA to check that call. Germline V gives CDR1 DFQATT, CDR2 SNEGSKA (reference sequence). The length of the CDR3 is 14 residues. The CDR3: CSASARQQFYGYTF.

The chain has TRBV20-1 and TRBJ2-1; TCRdb selects TRBD2, and the lack of DNA leaves this call unchecked. The CDR3 runs to 16 residues. The V gene's germline CDR1 is DFQATT and CDR2 SNEGSKA (reference sequence). CDR3 in amino acids: CSASGIGLARVDEQFF.

The chain is built from TRBV5-5 and TRBJ2-2; TCRdb gives TRBD1 as the D gene, but with no DNA this cannot be confirmed. The CDR3 runs 14 residues. In germline, CDR1 is SGHKS, CDR2 YYEKEE (reference sequence). The CDR3 region is CASSLGTGAGELFF. The entire variable domain, with the rest obtained from reference TRBV5-5 and TRBJ2-2, is as follows: DAGVTQSPTHLIKTRGQQVTLRCSPISGHKSVSWYQQVLGQGPQFIFQYYEKEERGRGNFPDRFSARQFPNYSSELNVNALLLGDSALYLCASSLGTGAGELFFGEGSRLTVL.

The CDR3 reads CASSQVTGMGPGGQFF. The V gene is TRBV3-1, the J gene TRBJ2-1; the D call from TCRdb, TRBD1, cannot be confirmed without DNA. The CDR3 has 16 amino acids. The germline gives CDR1 LGHDT, CDR2 YNNKEL (reference sequence).

V usage is TRBV28 and J usage is TRBJ1-2; TCRdb's D gene call, TRBD1, goes unchecked for lack of DNA. This CDR3 has 11 residues. The germline gives CDR1 MDHEN, CDR2 SYDVKM. This CDR3 is CASMGGAGYIF.

The genes are TRBV6-1 and TRBJ1-2; TCRdb's D call of TRBD1 is untestable without DNA. CDR1 is MNHNS and CDR2 is SASEGT in the germline V gene. The CDR3 consists of 14 residues. The CDR3 is CASSLTWDRGGYTF.

This chain uses TRBV2 with TRBJ2-3; lacking DNA, the TRBD2 call made by TCRdb goes unchecked. Germline lookup yields CDR1 SNHLY and CDR2 FYNNEI. This CDR3 contains 16 residues. CDR3 sequence: CASTTETSESQDTQYF.

V and J are TRBV7-2 and TRBJ2-1; TCRdb proposes TRBD2, but this gene call is untestable without DNA. CDR3 length equals 17 residues. CDR1 is SGHTA and CDR2 is FQGNSA in the germline V gene. Here the CDR3 reads CASSPREGGSSYNEQFF.

The chain is built from TRBV5-1 and TRBJ1-2. The length of the CDR3 is 12 residues. Germline CDR1 SGHRS, CDR2 YFSETQ. This CDR3 is CASREGDYGYTF.

CDR3 in amino acids: CASSLAWGNGYTF. The chain combines TRBV12-3 or TRBV12-4 with TRBJ1-2; the D call of TRBD1 rests on TCRdb alone, since no DNA is present to check it. The CDR3 has 13 amino acids.

The chain carries TRBV5-4 and TRBJ2-2. The CDR3 sequence is 12 residues long. The germline V gene encodes CDR1 SGHNT and CDR2 YYREEE (reference sequence). CDR3 sequence: CASSLAGGELIF.

The chain carries TRBV5-6 and TRBJ2-3. Germline V CDR1 and CDR2: SGHDT, YYEEEE. This CDR3 spans 14 amino acids. The CDR3 loop is CASSPDRWTDTQYF.

The chain combines TRBV7-3 with TRBJ2-3. CDR1 and CDR2 from the germline V gene are SGHTA and FQGTGA. This CDR3 has 14 residues. The CDR3 sequence is CASSPADGTDTQYF.

The chain uses TRBV7-9 and TRBJ2-5; without DNA, the TCRdb call of TRBD2 cannot be checked. The germline gives CDR1 SEHNR, CDR2 FQNEAQ (reference sequence). CDR3 length: 15 amino acids. CDR3 sequence reads: CASSNHFSVQETQYF.

The rearrangement links TRBV7-3 to TRBJ1-1; TCRdb designates TRBD1, a call that cannot be tested without DNA. Germline CDR1 and CDR2: SGHTA and FQGTGA. There are 14 residues in the CDR3. CDR3 region: CASSLYRESAEAFF.